A selection of T cell receptor beta chains follows, all from one sample in a study of PD-1 and CTLA-4 blockade in melanoma. The table came from immunoSEQ multiplex PCR; TCRdb's copy has only in-frame clones and leaves some out. Here the sample spans over 25,000 clones, 70% to 90% being singletons. The specimen comprised CD8+ T cells from peripheral blood, sampled before anti-PD-1 treatment. The receptors stem from a human donor with melanoma. Each CDR3 is given with its conserved first and last residue. Clone size is given for some rows only: seen once, a few or many times, or a class if the clone is expanded.

abundance: .
v_gene: TRBV24-1
len: 17
CDR3aa: CATSDLHATSSPGELFF

abundance: .
v_gene: TRBV7-9
len: 15
CDR3aa: CASSQGAATNYGYTF

abundance: .
v_gene: TRBV13
len: 15
CDR3aa: CASSRQGPSGRELFF

abundance: .
v_gene: TRBV29-1
len: 11
CDR3aa: CSVTSSYEQYF

abundance: .
v_gene: TRBV9
len: 14
CDR3aa: CASSETDRVFGYTF

abundance: .
v_gene: TRBV4-1
len: 13
CDR3aa: CASSQTGTSPLHF

abundance: .
v_gene: TRBV7-9
len: 14
CDR3aa: CASSLLEGSYGYTF

abundance: .
v_gene: TRBV10-1
len: 13
CDR3aa: CASSESSTDTQYF

abundance: .
v_gene: TRBV10-2
len: 16
CDR3aa: CASSDPPLAGDLEQYF

abundance: .
v_gene: TRBV10-1
len: 13
CDR3aa: CASSEPESDEQYF

abundance: .
v_gene: TRBV19
len: 11
CDR3aa: CASMKGYEAFF

abundance: .
v_gene: TRBV7-2
len: 19
CDR3aa: CASSSPKGGAGGHSYEQYF

abundance: .
v_gene: TRBV30
len: 13
CDR3aa: CAWSVDTSYEQYF

abundance: .
v_gene: TRBV3-1/TRBV3-2
len: 15
CDR3aa: CASSLGDVAYNEQFF

abundance: .
v_gene: TRBV27
len: 16
CDR3aa: CASSGTGVSGANVLTF

abundance: .
v_gene: TRBV4-1
len: 15
CDR3aa: CASSQDSGFTYEQYF

abundance: .
v_gene: TRBV7-9
len: 14
CDR3aa: CASSFAGGPEEQYF

abundance: .
v_gene: TRBV5-1
len: 11
CDR3aa: CASSRDGSKFF

abundance: .
v_gene: TRBV30
len: 11
CDR3aa: CAWERVDTQYF

abundance: .
v_gene: TRBV24-1
len: 16
CDR3aa: CATSDLTGDGANVLTF

abundance: .
v_gene: TRBV11-2
len: 13
CDR3aa: CASSSPTGDEQFF

abundance: .
v_gene: TRBV30
len: 15
CDR3aa: CAWSGVTGPGAEAFF

abundance: .
v_gene: TRBV27
len: 19
CDR3aa: CASSLSIPFPAGLGYGYTF

abundance: .
v_gene: TRBV10-2
len: 15
CDR3aa: CASSEGLAGRYEQYF

abundance: few
v_gene: TRBV7-3
len: 13
CDR3aa: CASSSGSASEAFF

abundance: .
v_gene: TRBV7-9
len: 16
CDR3aa: CASSFPGDSGANVLTF

abundance: .
v_gene: TRBV7-2
len: 16
CDR3aa: CASSLREGPSYNEQFF

abundance: .
v_gene: TRBV4-1
len: 13
CDR3aa: CASSQVEGAGYTF

abundance: few
v_gene: TRBV2
len: 11
CDR3aa: CASKWTDEAFF

abundance: .
v_gene: TRBV6-5
len: 13
CDR3aa: CAGRSDSSYEQYF

abundance: few
v_gene: TRBV6-5
len: 12
CDR3aa: CASFKAPDTQYF

abundance: .
v_gene: TRBV7-9
len: 14
CDR3aa: CASSSDREGEKLFF